A single sample gave rise to the 23 T cell receptor beta chains below, sequenced in a study of blood T cell repertoires in COVID-19 (dated by TCRdb to about 2020). Libraries were built with the immunoSEQ multiplex PCR assay. What TCRdb holds here is the immuneACCESS table cut down to in-frame rearrangements. Part of the clones is not present; checked against another copy, under half of the missing clones reflect an unresolved V gene, and the others are unexplained. Recorded for this sample are about 55,000 clones; around 90% of them occurred a single time. 3.6% of the sample lies in the top ten. Material for sequencing was peripheral blood. The receptors shown here come from a man in his forties or fifties with COVID-19, enrolled during active disease.

This chain links TRBV6-5 with TRBJ1-5, with no clear D. V lost 5 bases, J lost 9 bases, and 8 bases lay in between. The V gene's germline CDR1 is MNHEY and CDR2 SVGAGI. CDR3 length equals 11 residues. CDR3 in amino acids: CASSNGGPQHF. For the CDR3, the DNA is TGTGCCAGCAGTAACGGAGGGCCCCAGCATTTT.

The chain is built from TRBV16 and TRBJ2-5; TRBD1 is a possible D gene (5 bases). The CDR3 sequence is 12 residues long. CDR1 is KGHSY and CDR2 is FQNENV in the germline V gene. The V end lost 10 bases, the J end lost 1 base, and 10 bases lay between the germline ends. The CDR3 bases are TGTGCCACGGCGACAGCCCAAGAGACCCAGTACTTC. Its translation: CATATAQETQYF.

The chain joins TRBV2 to TRBJ2-5, with unresolved D. The V end was cut by 4 bases, the J end by 4 bases, with 4 bases between. Germline CDR1 reads SNHLY; CDR2 reads FYNNEI. This CDR3 is built from 11 residues. The CDR3 DNA reads as TGTGCCAGCAGTGTTCGAGAGACCCAGTACTTC. It yields the protein CASSVRETQYF.

This clone was picked up one time. The chain has TRBV27 and TRBJ2-7, with 11 bases matching TRBD2. Looked up from germline, CDR1 is MNHEY and CDR2 is SMNVEV (reference sequence). V lost 5 bases and J lost 3; bases outside the gene matches: 3. The CDR3 runs 14 residues. CDR3 nucleotides: TGTGCCAGCAGTCCCGGGACTAGCGGCTACGAGCAGTACTTC. Translation: CASSPGTSGYEQYF.

In this sample, this clone turned up once. The chain joins TRBV28 to TRBJ1-2; no reliable D call. The length of the CDR3 is 12 residues. Germline V gene lookup returns CDR1 MDHEN and CDR2 SYDVKM. Trimming removed 1 base from V and 5 bases from J, with 5 bases in between. In nucleotides, the CDR3 is TGTGCCAGCAGTTTATTCAATTATGGCTACACCTTC. This gives the protein CASSLFNYGYTF.

The rearrangement links TRBV19 to TRBJ1-6, with 7 bases fitting TRBD1. J gave up 12 bases and V 7 bases, and 18 bases lay outside the gene matches. CDR3 length: 16 amino acids. Looked up from germline, CDR1 is LNHDA and CDR2 is SQIVND (reference sequence). As DNA, the CDR3 is TGTGCCAGTACCCCGCGGGCGGGACAGCCCTACAAACCCCTCCACTTT. Protein product: CASTPRAGQPYKPLHF.

The chain joins TRBV29-1 to TRBJ2-1; 10 positions agree with TRBD2. The CDR3 is 17 amino acids. V lost 3 bases, J lost 0 bases, and 8 bases stayed unmatched. CDR1 SQVTM and CDR2 ANQGSEA come from the germline V gene. The CDR3 here is CSVDPSGRGGSYNEQFF. DNA of the CDR3: TGCAGCGTTGATCCTAGCGGGAGAGGGGGCTCCTACAATGAGCAGTTCTTC.

The rearrangement uses TRBV4-2 and TRBJ2-7; 8 bases line up with TRBD2. The DNA end is a closer match to TRBJ2-1, so the J assignment may be wrong. Germline-derived CDR1 and CDR2 are LGHNA and YNFKEQ. The CDR3 covers 16 residues. CDR3 nucleotide sequence: TGTGCCAGCAGCCAGGAACCGGGACTAGCCTACAATGAGCAGTTCTTC. Its translation: CASSQEPGLAYNEQFF.

This clone was recorded only once. This rearrangement joins TRBV11-2 to TRBJ2-7, with 8 bases identical to TRBD1. This CDR3 comprises 15 residues. CDR1 and CDR2 (germline): SGHAT, FQNNGV. V shed 1 base, J shed 3 bases, and the junction held 5 bases outside the gene matches. For the CDR3, the DNA is TGTGCCAGCAGCTTAGGTGGGACAGGAAACTACGAGCAGTACTTC. This encodes CASSLGGTGNYEQYF.

This rearrangement joins TRBV12-3 or TRBV12-4 to TRBJ1-4, with 7 bases identical to TRBD1. The junction had 6 bases not matched to a gene; V was cut back by 1 base and J by 13 bases. The CDR3 has 13 amino acids. CDR3 protein: CASSLVIRDRLFF. CDR3 nucleotide sequence: TGTGCCAGCAGTTTAGTTATCCGGGACAGACTGTTTTTT.

The CDR3 here is CASSPQREMSEQYF. The CDR3 region has the DNA TGTGCCAGCAGTCCCCAGCGGGAGATGAGCGAGCAGTACTTC. This chain connects TRBV6-5 to TRBJ2-7, with TRBD2 matching over 8 bases. The CDR3 has 14 residues. Germline-derived CDR1 and CDR2 are MNHEY and SVGAGI. Trimming at V came to 5 bases and at J to 6 bases, leaving 9 bases not matched to a gene.

The chain has TRBV30 and TRBJ1-1; 10 bases agree with TRBD1. The CDR3 spans 13 residues. V lost 5 bases to trimming and J lost 5 bases; unmatched junction nucleotides: 5. Germline CDR1 GTSNPN, CDR2 SVGIG (reference sequence). CDR3 in DNA: TGTGCCTGGTCGGACAGGGGGACTACTGAAGCTTTCTTT. It specifies CAWSDRGTTEAFF.

This chain connects TRBV28 to TRBJ2-7; weak D call: TRBD2 (5 bases). The CDR3 length is 15 residues. Trimming cost V 5 bases and J 3 bases, with 17 bases left between them. The germline V gene has CDR1 MDHEN and CDR2 SYDVKM. In DNA form, the CDR3 reads TGTGCCAGCAGTGGAGCCTCGGGGAGATTCTACGAGCAGTACTTC. Translation gives CASSGASGRFYEQYF.

The CDR3 is CASGLGGVVRAAPDTQYF. CDR3 bases: TGTGCTAGTGGTTTGGGGGGGGTAGTACGCGCCGCCCCAGATACGCAGTATTTT. This chain connects TRBV12-5 to TRBJ2-3, with a possible D match to TRBD2 (6 bases). The V end was cut by 1 base, the J end by 4 bases, with 21 bases between. CDR1 and CDR2 from the germline V gene are LGHNT and FRNRAP. The CDR3 extends over 18 amino acids.

The chain recombines TRBV30 with TRBJ1-5; 7 bases are a match to TRBD1. This CDR3 is built from 14 residues. V shed 5 bases, J shed 0 bases, and the junction held 4 bases outside the gene matches. Germline CDR1 GTSNPN, CDR2 SVGIG (reference sequence). CDR3 loop: CAWGTEYSNQPQHF. DNA for the CDR3: TGTGCCTGGGGGACAGAATATAGCAATCAGCCCCAGCATTTT.

This rearrangement joins TRBV4-1 to TRBJ1-2, with TRBD1 identical over 7 bases. V lost 0 bases and J lost 4; bases outside the gene matches: 17. CDR3 size: 19 residues. Germline V gives CDR1 MGHRA, CDR2 YSYEKL. Written as DNA, the CDR3 is TGCGCCAGCAGCCAAGATAAGGGGGGAGACAGGGAGGCCCTCTATGGCTACACCTTC. Translating it yields CASSQDKGGDREALYGYTF.

This clone was picked up one time. V and J are TRBV2 and TRBJ2-5; 7 bases match TRBD1. Germline V gene data show CDR1 as SNHLY and CDR2 as FYNNEI. V was pared by 3 bases and J by 4 bases, with 5 bases of the junction left unmatched. This CDR3 comprises 14 residues. CDR3 protein: CASSDPQGLETQYF. The CDR3 DNA sequence: TGTGCCAGCAGTGACCCACAGGGGTTAGAGACCCAGTACTTC.

The CDR3 protein is CASRSGVEQFF. The CDR3 DNA reads as TGTGCCAGCAGGAGCGGGGTTGAGCAGTTCTTC. The chain has TRBV28 and TRBJ2-1; 7 bases map to TRBD2. The trim removed 6 bases at V and 9 bases at J, leaving 2 bases unmatched. The CDR3 is 11 amino acids. Germline CDR1 MDHEN, CDR2 SYDVKM.

The chain is built from TRBV30 and TRBJ1-3, with a possible D match to TRBD1 (5 bases). V lost 1 base, J lost 0 bases, and 7 bases lay in between. The germline CDR1 and CDR2 sequences are GTSNPN and SVGIG (reference sequence). The CDR3 totals 14 residues. The CDR3 sequence: CAWSGQGSGNTIYF. The CDR3 DNA follows: TGTGCCTGGAGTGGTCAGGGCTCTGGAAACACCATATATTTT.

This clone showed up just a few times. The V gene is TRBV12-3 or TRBV12-4, the J gene TRBJ1-1; 7 bases are shared with TRBD1. The CDR3 has 12 residues. The J segment lost 7 bases and the V segment lost 3 bases, leaving 2 bases of the junction unmatched. The CDR3 here is CASSLGQSEAFF. CDR3 sequence (DNA): TGTGCCAGCAGTTTGGGACAGAGTGAAGCTTTCTTT.

The chain links TRBV10-3 to TRBJ2-5, with 7 bases that match TRBD2. There are 15 residues in the CDR3. The germline V gene has CDR1 ENHRY and CDR2 SYGVKD. V lost 4 bases to trimming and J lost 5 bases; unmatched junction nucleotides: 10. CDR3 nucleotide sequence: TGTGCCATCAGTGCATCGCGGGGGATTGCGGAGACCCAGTACTTC. The encoded protein is CAISASRGIAETQYF.

This clone has just one count. The V call is TRBV25-1, the J call TRBJ2-6; unclear D gene. Germline V gene lookup returns CDR1 MGHDK and CDR2 SYGVNS. The germline V and J ends were trimmed by 5 bases and 0 bases, with 8 bases remaining between them. The CDR3 is 15 residues long. CDR3 loop: CASSPSVSGANVLTF. CDR3 bases: TGTGCCAGCAGTCCCTCCGTCTCTGGGGCCAACGTCCTGACTTTC.

The gene calls are TRBV14 and TRBJ2-5; D may be TRBD1 (6 bases). Germline CDR1 SGHDN, CDR2 FVKESK. Trimming pared 0 bases from V and 2 bases from J, leaving 7 bases between. The length of the CDR3 is 14 residues. Here the CDR3 DNA reads TGTGCCAGCAGCCAAGATACAGGGCAAGAGACCCAGTACTTC. It translates to CASSQDTGQETQYF.